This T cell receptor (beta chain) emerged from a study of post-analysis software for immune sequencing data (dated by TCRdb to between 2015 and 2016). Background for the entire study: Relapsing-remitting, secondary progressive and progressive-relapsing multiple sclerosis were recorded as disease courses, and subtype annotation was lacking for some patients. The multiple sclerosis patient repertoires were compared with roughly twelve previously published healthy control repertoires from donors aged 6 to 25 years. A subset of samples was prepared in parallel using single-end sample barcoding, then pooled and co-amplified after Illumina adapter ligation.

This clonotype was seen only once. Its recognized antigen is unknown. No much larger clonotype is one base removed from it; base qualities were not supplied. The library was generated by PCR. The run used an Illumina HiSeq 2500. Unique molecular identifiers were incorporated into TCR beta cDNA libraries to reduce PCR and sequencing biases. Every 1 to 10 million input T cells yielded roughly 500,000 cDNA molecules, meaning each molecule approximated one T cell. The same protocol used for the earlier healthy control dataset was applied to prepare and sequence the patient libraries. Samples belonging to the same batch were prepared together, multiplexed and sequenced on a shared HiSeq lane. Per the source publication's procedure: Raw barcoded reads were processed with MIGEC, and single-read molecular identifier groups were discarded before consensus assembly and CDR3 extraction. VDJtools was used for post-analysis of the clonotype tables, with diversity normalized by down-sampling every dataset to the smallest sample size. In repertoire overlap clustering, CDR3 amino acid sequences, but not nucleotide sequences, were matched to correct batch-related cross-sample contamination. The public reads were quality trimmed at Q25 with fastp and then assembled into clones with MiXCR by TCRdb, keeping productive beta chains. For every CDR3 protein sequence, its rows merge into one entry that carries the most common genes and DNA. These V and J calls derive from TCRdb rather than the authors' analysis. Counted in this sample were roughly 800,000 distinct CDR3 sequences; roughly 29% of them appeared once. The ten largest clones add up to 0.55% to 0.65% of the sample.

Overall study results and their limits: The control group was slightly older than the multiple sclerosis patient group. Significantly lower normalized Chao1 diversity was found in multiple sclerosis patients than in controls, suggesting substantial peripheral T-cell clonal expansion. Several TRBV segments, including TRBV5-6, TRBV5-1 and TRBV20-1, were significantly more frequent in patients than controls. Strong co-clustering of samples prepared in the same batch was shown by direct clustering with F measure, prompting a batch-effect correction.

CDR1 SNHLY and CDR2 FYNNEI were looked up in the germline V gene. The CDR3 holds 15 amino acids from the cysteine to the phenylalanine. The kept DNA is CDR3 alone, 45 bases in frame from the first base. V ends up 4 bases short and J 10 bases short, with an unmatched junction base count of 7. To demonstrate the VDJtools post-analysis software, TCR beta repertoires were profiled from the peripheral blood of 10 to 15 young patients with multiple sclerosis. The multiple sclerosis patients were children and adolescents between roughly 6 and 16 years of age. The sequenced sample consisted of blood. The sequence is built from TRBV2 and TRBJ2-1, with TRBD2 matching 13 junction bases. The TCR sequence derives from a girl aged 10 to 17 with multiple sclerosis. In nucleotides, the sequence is TGTGCCAGCAGTGGGACTAGCGGGAGAGGGGTAGAGCAGTTCTTC. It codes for CASSGTSGRGVEQFF. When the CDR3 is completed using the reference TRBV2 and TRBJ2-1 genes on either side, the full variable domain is EPEVTQTPSHQVTQMGQEVILRCVPISNHLYFYWYRQILGQKVEFLVSFYNNEISEKSEIFDDQFSVERPDGSNFTLKIRSTKLEDSAMYFCASSGTSGRGVEQFFGPGTRLTVL.